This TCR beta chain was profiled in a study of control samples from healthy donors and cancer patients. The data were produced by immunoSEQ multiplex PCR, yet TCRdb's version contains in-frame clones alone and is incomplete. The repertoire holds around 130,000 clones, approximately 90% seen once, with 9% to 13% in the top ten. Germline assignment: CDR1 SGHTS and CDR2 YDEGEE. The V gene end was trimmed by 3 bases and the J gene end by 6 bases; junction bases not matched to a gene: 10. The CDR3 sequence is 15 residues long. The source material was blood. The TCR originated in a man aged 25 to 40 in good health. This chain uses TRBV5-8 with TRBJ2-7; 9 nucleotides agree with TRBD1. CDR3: CASSSPGQGNVEQYF. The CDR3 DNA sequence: TGTGCCAGCAGCTCACCGGGACAGGGAAATGTCGAGCAGTACTTC.